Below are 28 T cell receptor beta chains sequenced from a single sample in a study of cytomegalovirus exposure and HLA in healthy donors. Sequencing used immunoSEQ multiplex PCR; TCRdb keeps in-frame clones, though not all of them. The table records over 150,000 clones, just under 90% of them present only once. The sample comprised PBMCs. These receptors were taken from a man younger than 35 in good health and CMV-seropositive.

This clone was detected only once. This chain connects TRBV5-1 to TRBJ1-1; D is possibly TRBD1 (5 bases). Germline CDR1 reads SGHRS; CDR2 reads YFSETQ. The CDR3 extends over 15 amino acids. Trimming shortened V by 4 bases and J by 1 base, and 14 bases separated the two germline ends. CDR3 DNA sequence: TGCGCCAGCAGCAGTGAGACAGTCACGAACACTGAAGCTTTCTTT. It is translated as CASSSETVTNTEAFF.

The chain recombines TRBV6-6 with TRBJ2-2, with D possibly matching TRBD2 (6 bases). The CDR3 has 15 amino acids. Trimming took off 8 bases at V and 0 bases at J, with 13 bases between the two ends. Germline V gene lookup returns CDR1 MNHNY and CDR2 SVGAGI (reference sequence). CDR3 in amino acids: CASLGRRANTGELFF. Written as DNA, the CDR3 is TGTGCCAGCCTTGGGCGGAGGGCGAACACCGGGGAGCTGTTTTTT.

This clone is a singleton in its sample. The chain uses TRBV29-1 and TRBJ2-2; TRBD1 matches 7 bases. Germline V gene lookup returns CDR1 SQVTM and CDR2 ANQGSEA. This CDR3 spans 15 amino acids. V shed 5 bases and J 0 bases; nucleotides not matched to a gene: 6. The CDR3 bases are TGCAGCGTTTGGGACAGTTTATCGAACACCGGGGAGCTGTTTTTT. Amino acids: CSVWDSLSNTGELFF.

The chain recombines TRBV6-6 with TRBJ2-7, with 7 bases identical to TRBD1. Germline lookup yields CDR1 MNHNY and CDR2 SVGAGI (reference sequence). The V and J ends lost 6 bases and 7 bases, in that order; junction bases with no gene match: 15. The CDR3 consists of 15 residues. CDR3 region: CASSPDTRQGREQYF. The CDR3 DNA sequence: TGTGCCAGCAGCCCCGACACCCGACAGGGTAGGGAGCAGTACTTC.

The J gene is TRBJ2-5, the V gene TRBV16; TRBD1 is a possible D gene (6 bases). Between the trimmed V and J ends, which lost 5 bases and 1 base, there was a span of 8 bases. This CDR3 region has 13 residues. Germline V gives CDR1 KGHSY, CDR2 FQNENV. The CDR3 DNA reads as TGTGCCAGCAGCGGGGACATCCAAGAGACCCAGTACTTC. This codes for CASSGDIQETQYF.

This CDR3 reads CASSLSAGVGEQFF. Here the CDR3 DNA reads TGTGCCAGCAGTTTATCCGCGGGAGTCGGTGAGCAGTTCTTC. V is TRBV28 and J is TRBJ2-1; 7 bases map to TRBD2. Germline trimming cut 1 base from V and 9 bases from J; bases unmatched to any gene: 6. Germline loops: CDR1 MDHEN, CDR2 SYDVKM. The CDR3 contains 14 residues.

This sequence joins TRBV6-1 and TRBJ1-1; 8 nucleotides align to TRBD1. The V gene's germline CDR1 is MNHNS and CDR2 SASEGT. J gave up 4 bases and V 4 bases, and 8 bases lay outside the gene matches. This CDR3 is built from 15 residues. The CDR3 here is CASSARRQGSTEAFF. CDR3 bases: TGTGCCAGCAGTGCTCGGAGACAGGGGAGCACTGAAGCTTTCTTT.

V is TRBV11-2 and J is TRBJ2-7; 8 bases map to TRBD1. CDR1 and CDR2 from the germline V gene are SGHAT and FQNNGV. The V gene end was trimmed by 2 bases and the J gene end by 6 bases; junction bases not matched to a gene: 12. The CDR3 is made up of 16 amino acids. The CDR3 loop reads CASSLPATGALVEQYF. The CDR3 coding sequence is TGTGCCAGCAGCTTACCGGCGACAGGGGCACTGGTCGAGCAGTACTTC.

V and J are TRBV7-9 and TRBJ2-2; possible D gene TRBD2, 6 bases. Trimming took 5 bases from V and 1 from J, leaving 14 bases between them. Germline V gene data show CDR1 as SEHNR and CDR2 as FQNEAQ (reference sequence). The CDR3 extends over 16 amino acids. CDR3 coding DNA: TGTGCCAGCAGCATTTCCCGGGGGAGGAACACCGGGGAGCTGTTTTTT. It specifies CASSISRGRNTGELFF.

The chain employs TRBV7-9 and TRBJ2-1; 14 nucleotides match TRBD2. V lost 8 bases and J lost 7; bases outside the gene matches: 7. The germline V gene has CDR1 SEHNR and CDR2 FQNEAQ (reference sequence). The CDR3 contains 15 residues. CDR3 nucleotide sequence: TGTGCCAGCGGAAAGGGACTAGCGGGAGAAAATGAGCAGTTCTTC. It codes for CASGKGLAGENEQFF.

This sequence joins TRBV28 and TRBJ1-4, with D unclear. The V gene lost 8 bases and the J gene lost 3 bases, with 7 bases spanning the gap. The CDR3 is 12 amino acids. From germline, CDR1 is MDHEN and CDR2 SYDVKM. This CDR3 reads CASEGANEKLFF. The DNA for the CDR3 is TGTGCCAGCGAGGGCGCTAATGAAAAACTGTTTTTT.

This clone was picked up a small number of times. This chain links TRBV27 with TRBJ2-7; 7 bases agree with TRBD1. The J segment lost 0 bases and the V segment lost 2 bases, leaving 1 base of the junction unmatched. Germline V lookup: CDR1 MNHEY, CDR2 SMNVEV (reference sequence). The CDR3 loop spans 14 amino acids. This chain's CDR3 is CASSLTGVSYEQYF. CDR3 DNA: TGTGCCAGCAGTTTAACAGGGGTCTCCTACGAGCAGTACTTC.

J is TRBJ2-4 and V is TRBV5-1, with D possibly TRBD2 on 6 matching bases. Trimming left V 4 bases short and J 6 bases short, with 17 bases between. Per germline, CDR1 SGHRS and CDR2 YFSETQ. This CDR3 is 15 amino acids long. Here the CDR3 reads CASSVLGSGLNIQYF. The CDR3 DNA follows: TGCGCCAGCAGCGTGCTTGGAAGCGGGCTAAACATTCAGTACTTC.

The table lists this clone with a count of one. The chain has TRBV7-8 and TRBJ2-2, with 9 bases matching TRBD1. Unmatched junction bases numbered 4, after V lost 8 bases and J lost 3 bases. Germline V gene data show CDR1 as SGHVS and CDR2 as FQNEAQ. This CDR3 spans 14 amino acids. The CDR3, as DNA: TGTGCCAGCCTTGACAGGGGGGACACCGGGGAGCTGTTTTTT. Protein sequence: CASLDRGDTGELFF.

The CDR3 here is CASSLARSGRPSTDTQYF. The CDR3 nucleotides are TGTGCCAGCAGCTTGGCCAGAAGCGGAAGACCAAGCACAGATACGCAGTATTTT. V gene TRBV5-4 combines with J gene TRBJ2-3; TRBD2 might be the D (5 bases). This CDR3 is 18 amino acids long. V lost 0 bases and J lost 0, with 17 bases in between. CDR1 is SGHNT and CDR2 is YYREEE in the germline V gene (reference sequence).

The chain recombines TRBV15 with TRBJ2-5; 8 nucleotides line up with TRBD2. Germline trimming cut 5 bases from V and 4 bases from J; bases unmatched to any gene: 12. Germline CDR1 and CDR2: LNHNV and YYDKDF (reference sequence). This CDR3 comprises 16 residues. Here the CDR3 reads CATSPRGESGRETQYF. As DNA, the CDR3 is TGTGCCACCAGCCCCCGGGGGGAGAGCGGGAGAGAGACCCAGTACTTC.

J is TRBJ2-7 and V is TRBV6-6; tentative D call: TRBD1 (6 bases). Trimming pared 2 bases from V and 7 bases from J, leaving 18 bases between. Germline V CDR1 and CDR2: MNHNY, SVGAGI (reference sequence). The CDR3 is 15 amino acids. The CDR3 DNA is TGTGCCAGCAGTTACACCTCTCCTAGAGGGGGAGAGCAGTACTTC. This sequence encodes CASSYTSPRGGEQYF.

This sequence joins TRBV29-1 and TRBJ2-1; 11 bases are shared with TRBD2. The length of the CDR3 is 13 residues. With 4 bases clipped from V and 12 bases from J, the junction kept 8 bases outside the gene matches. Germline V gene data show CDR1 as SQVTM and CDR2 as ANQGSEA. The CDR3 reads CSVVRKLAGVQFF. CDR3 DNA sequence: TGCAGCGTTGTTCGGAAACTAGCGGGAGTGCAGTTCTTC.

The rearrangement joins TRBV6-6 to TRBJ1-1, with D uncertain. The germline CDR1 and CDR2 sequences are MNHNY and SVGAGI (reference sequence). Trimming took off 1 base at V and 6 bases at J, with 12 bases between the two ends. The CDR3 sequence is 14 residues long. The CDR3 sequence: CASSYLVRGSEAFF. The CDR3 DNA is TGTGCCAGCAGTTACTTGGTTCGAGGCTCTGAAGCTTTCTTT.

The CDR3: CASSSARLAGGGASYNEQFF. The CDR3 nucleotides are TGTGCCAGCAGTTCCGCTAGACTAGCGGGAGGAGGCGCGTCCTACAATGAGCAGTTCTTC. V gene TRBV28 combines with J gene TRBJ2-1, with TRBD2 matching 13 bases. The germline CDR1 and CDR2 sequences are MDHEN and SYDVKM. Trimming took 4 bases from V and 1 from J; bases not matched to a gene: 13. The CDR3 is 20 amino acids.

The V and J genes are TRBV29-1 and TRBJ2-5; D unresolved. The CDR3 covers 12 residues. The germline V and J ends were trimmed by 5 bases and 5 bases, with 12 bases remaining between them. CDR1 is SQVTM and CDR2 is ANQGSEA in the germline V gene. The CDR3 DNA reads TGCAGCGTTCAGGCCGGCCGGGAGACCCAGTACTTC. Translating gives CSVQAGRETQYF.

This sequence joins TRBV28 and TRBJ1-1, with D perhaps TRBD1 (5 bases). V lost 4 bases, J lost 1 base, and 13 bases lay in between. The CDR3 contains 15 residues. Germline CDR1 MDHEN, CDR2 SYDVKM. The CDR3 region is CASSSAQASNTEAFF. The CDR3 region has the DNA TGTGCCAGCAGTTCCGCACAGGCCTCGAACACTGAAGCTTTCTTT.

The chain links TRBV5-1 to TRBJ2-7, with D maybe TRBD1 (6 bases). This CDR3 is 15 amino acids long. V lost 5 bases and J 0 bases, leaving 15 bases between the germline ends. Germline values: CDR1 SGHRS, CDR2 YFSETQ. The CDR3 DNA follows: TGCGCCAGCAGAACCGGGACACCGAGCTCCTACGAGCAGTACTTC. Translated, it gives CASRTGTPSSYEQYF. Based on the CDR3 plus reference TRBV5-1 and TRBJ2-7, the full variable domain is KAGVTQTPRYLIKTRGQQVTLSCSPISGHRSVSWYQQTPGQGLQFLFEYFSETQRNKGNFPGRFSGRQFSNSRSEMNVSTLELGDSALYLCASRTGTPSSYEQYFGPGTRLTVT.

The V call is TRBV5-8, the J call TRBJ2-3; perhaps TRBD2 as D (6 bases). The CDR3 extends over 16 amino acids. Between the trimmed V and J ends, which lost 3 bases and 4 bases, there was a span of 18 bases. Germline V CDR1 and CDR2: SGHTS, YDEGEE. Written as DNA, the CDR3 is TGTGCCAGCAGCTCCGAATGGGGAGGATTGGCAGATACGCAGTATTTT. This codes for CASSSEWGGLADTQYF.

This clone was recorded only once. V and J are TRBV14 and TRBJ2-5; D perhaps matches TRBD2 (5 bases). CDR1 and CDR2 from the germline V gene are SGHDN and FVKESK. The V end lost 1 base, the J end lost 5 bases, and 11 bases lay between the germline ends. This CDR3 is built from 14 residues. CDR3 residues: CASSQGSGVETQYF. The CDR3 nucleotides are TGTGCCAGCAGCCAAGGGTCCGGGGTTGAGACCCAGTACTTC.

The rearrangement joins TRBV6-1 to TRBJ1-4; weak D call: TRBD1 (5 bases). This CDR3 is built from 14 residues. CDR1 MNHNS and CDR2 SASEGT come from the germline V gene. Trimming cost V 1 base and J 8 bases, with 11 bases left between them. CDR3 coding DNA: TGTGCCAGCAGTGAAGAGTCAGGGTGGGAAAAACTGTTTTTT. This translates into CASSEESGWEKLFF.

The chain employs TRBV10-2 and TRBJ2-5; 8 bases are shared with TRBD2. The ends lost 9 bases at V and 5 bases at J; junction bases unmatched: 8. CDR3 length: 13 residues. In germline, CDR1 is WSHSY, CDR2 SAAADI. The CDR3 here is CARSGGVDETQYF. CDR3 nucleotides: TGCGCCAGGAGCGGGGGAGTTGACGAGACCCAGTACTTC.

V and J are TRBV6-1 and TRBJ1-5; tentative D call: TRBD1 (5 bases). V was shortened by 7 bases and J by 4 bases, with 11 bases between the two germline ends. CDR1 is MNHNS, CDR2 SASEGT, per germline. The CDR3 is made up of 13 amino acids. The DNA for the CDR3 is TGTGCCAGCATCAAGGAGGGGAATCAGCCCCAGCATTTT. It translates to CASIKEGNQPQHF.